These 15 T cell receptor beta chains were all obtained from the same sample, sequenced in a study of blood T cell repertoires in COVID-19. TCRdb's table, derived via immunoSEQ multiplex PCR, lists solely in-frame clones and lacks some. The table shows some 180,000 clones, with around nine tenths occurring only once. Source material: peripheral blood. All receptors derive from a man aged 40-55 years with acute or convalescent COVID-19.

V gene TRBV27 combines with J gene TRBJ1-2; 7 positions match TRBD1. The germline CDR1 and CDR2 sequences are MNHEY and SMNVEV (reference sequence). With 5 bases clipped from V and 4 bases from J, the junction kept 7 bases outside the gene matches. The CDR3 runs to 14 residues. CDR3 protein: CASSPGTVTYGYTF. CDR3 nucleotide sequence: TGTGCCAGCAGTCCCGGGACAGTCACCTATGGCTACACCTTC.

The chain joins TRBV9 to TRBJ2-7, with 8 bases that match TRBD1. Germline values: CDR1 SGDLS, CDR2 YYNGEE. The ends lost 6 bases at V and 4 bases at J; junction bases unmatched: 9. The CDR3 is 14 amino acids. For the CDR3, the DNA is TGTGCCAGCAACCGTTTTCAGGGGGCATACGAGCAGTACTTC. Amino acid sequence: CASNRFQGAYEQYF.

This rearrangement joins TRBV4-3 to TRBJ1-1; D possibly corresponds to TRBD1 (6 bases). CDR1 is LGHNA, CDR2 YSLEER, per germline. This CDR3 has 13 residues. Trimming left V 0 bases short and J 4 bases short, with 6 bases between. CDR3 sequence: CASSQEGGTEAFF. The CDR3 DNA follows: TGCGCCAGCAGCCAAGAAGGGGGCACTGAAGCTTTCTTT.

This chain joins TRBV19 and TRBJ1-2; 7 nucleotides align to TRBD1. The CDR3 extends over 13 amino acids. Losses at the gene ends were 5 bases for V and 5 bases for J; bases not matched to a gene: 5. Germline loops: CDR1 LNHDA, CDR2 SQIVND (reference sequence). The CDR3 here is CASSETGRYGYTF. The DNA for the CDR3 is TGTGCCAGTAGTGAGACAGGGCGTTATGGCTACACCTTC.

The sample holds one count of this clone. The sample contains more than one DNA sequence encoding this CDR3. The gene calls are TRBV5-4 and TRBJ2-1; 10 nucleotides align to TRBD2. Germline CDR1 and CDR2: SGHNT and YYREEE (reference sequence). V dropped 4 bases and J dropped 4; count of bases not matched to a gene: 5. This CDR3 contains 15 residues. In DNA, the CDR3 is TGTGCCAGCAGCCCAAGCGGGGGGGGTTACAATGAGCAGTTCTTC. It specifies CASSPSGGGYNEQFF.

The chain carries TRBV6-5 and TRBJ2-7; 11 positions match TRBD1. With V trimmed by 6 bases and J by 6 bases, 10 bases remained unmatched. The CDR3 has 15 residues. Germline V gene sequence: CDR1 MNHEY, CDR2 SVGAGI. The CDR3, as DNA: TGTGCCAGCAGCCCCAAGAGGACAGGGGGCGCCGAGCAGTACTTC. Amino acid sequence: CASSPKRTGGAEQYF.

This clone appeared a single time. The chain recombines TRBV2 with TRBJ2-3; D perhaps matches TRBD2 (7 bases). The CDR3 covers 14 residues. CDR1 SNHLY and CDR2 FYNNEI come from the germline V gene. V gave up 3 bases and J gave up 2 bases, with 9 bases separating them. The DNA of the CDR3 is TGTGCCAGCAGTGACGGGGGGCCCACAGATACGCAGTATTTT. Protein product: CASSDGGPTDTQYF.

V and J are TRBV7-2 and TRBJ1-2, with D possibly matching TRBD1 (5 bases). The germline gives CDR1 SGHTA, CDR2 FQGNSA. The CDR3 sequence is 12 residues long. The ends were cut back, 4 bases at V and 7 bases at J, with 10 bases in the middle. In DNA form, the CDR3 reads TGTGCCAGCAGCTCGGGGACTTTTGGCTACACCTTC. Translation gives CASSSGTFGYTF.

The rearrangement joins TRBV6-2 or TRBV6-3 to TRBJ2-7; D is uncertain. CDR1 and CDR2 (germline): MNHEY, SVGEGT. V was clipped by 2 bases and J by 2 bases, with 4 bases between them. The CDR3 is 12 residues long. The CDR3 loop is CASSYGPYEQYF. In DNA form, the CDR3 reads TGTGCCAGCAGTTACGGGCCCTACGAGCAGTACTTC.

The V and J genes are TRBV4-3 and TRBJ2-6; D is undetermined. From germline, CDR1 is LGHNA and CDR2 YSLEER. V lost 1 base and J lost 4, with 11 bases in between. The CDR3 consists of 16 residues. The CDR3: CASSQAAVSGANVLTF. CDR3 nucleotide sequence: TGCGCCAGCAGCCAAGCGGCGGTTTCGGGGGCCAACGTCCTGACTTTC.

This clone was recorded only once. This chain joins TRBV3-1 (or the pseudogene TRBV3-2) and TRBJ1-1; D is possibly TRBD1 (6 bases). The CDR3 spans 12 residues. Germline lookup yields CDR1 LGHDT and CDR2 YNNKEL (reference sequence). V was trimmed by 3 bases and J by 4 bases, leaving 6 bases between them. CDR3: CASSQGATEAFF. For the CDR3, the DNA is TGTGCCAGCAGCCAGGGGGCCACTGAAGCTTTCTTT.

The chain uses TRBV30 and TRBJ2-6, with TRBD1 matching over 8 bases. From germline, CDR1 is GTSNPN and CDR2 SVGIG (reference sequence). The CDR3 is 15 residues long. The ends lost 3 bases at V and 2 bases at J; junction bases unmatched: 3. CDR3 amino acids: CAWSQGATGANVLTF. The CDR3 DNA reads TGTGCCTGGAGCCAGGGGGCTACTGGGGCCAACGTCCTGACTTTC.

This clone was observed a handful of times. The rearrangement joins TRBV6-5 to TRBJ1-5; D possibly corresponds to TRBD1 (6 bases). The V and J ends lost 6 bases and 7 bases respectively, with 16 bases between them. CDR1 is MNHEY, CDR2 SVGAGI, per germline. This CDR3 contains 14 residues. The DNA of the CDR3 is TGTGCCAGCAGAACAGGGTACGGGCGCCAGCCCCAGCATTTT. This encodes CASRTGYGRQPQHF.

This chain connects TRBV5-1 to TRBJ2-3; 10 bases are shared with TRBD2. After removal of 1 base from V and 4 bases from J, the junction contained 3 bases not matched to a gene. The CDR3 is made up of 15 amino acids. Germline CDR1 SGHRS, CDR2 YFSETQ. CDR3 nucleotide sequence: TGCGCCAGCAGCTTGTGGCTAGCGGGGGCAGATACGCAGTATTTT. It codes for CASSLWLAGADTQYF.

The V and J genes are TRBV7-9 and TRBJ2-7, with TRBD1 identical over 7 bases. Germline V CDR1 and CDR2: SEHNR, FQNEAQ (reference sequence). The CDR3 spans 17 residues. The junction had 16 bases not matched to a gene; V was cut back by 5 bases and J by 3 bases. This CDR3 is CASSIRLDRRSIYEQYF. CDR3 DNA: TGTGCCAGCAGCATCCGGCTGGACAGGCGATCGATCTACGAGCAGTACTTC. The full variable domain, with the rest looked up from reference TRBV7-9 and TRBJ2-7, is DTGVSQNPRHKITKRGQNVTFRCDPISEHNRLYWYRQTLGQGPEFLTYFQNEAQLEKSRLLSDRFSAERPKGSFSTLEIQRTEQGDSAMYLCASSIRLDRRSIYEQYFGPGTRLTVT.